The 17 T cell receptor beta chains given below trace back to one sample, sequenced in a study of blood T cell repertoires in COVID-19. Generated by immunoSEQ multiplex PCR, the TCRdb table keeps only in-frame clones and is missing some. The sample consists of over 200,000 clones, approximately 86% of them appearing once. Sequences were obtained from peripheral blood. These receptors all stem from a woman in her 30s with COVID-19, enrolled during active disease.

The chain couples TRBV5-4 to TRBJ1-2; D unresolved. Germline V gives CDR1 SGHNT, CDR2 YYREEE (reference sequence). V lost 3 bases and J lost 7, with 10 bases in between. This CDR3 spans 12 amino acids. CDR3 coding DNA: TGTGCCAGCAGCTCCCAGGTGGCTGGCTACACCTTC. Its translation is CASSSQVAGYTF.

V and J are TRBV3-1 (or the pseudogene TRBV3-2) and TRBJ2-3, with D tentatively TRBD2 (6 bases). CDR3 length: 16 residues. Germline V gene data show CDR1 as LGHDT and CDR2 as YNNKEL (reference sequence). V lost 2 bases to trimming and J lost 2 bases, with 14 bases between them. The CDR3 bases are TGTGCCAGCAGCCAACTCTTTGGCGGGGACACAGATACGCAGTATTTT. Amino acid sequence: CASSQLFGGDTDTQYF.

The chain has TRBV29-1 and TRBJ1-5; 7 nucleotides line up with TRBD1. In germline, CDR1 is SQVTM, CDR2 ANQGSEA. This CDR3 comprises 13 residues. V shed 4 bases and J 1 base; nucleotides not matched to a gene: 1. The CDR3 bases are TGCAGCGTTGGGGACAGAAGCAATCAGCCCCAGCATTTT. This translates into CSVGDRSNQPQHF. Using reference TRBV29-1 and TRBJ1-5 for the parts outside the CDR3, the full variable domain is SAVISQKPSRDICQRGTSLTIQCQVDSQVTMMFWYRQQPGQSLTLIATANQGSEATYESGFVIDKFPISRPNLTFSTLTVSNMSPEDSSIYLCSVGDRSNQPQHFGDGTRLSIL.

The chain carries TRBV4-3 and TRBJ1-2, with a tentative D call TRBD1 (6 bases). This CDR3 has 15 amino acids. Germline V lookup: CDR1 LGHNA, CDR2 YSLEER. Trimming shortened V by 0 bases and J by 6 bases, and 14 bases separated the two germline ends. The CDR3, as DNA: TGCGCCAGCAGCCAAGAAAGAGGGGGGGGAAATGGCTACACCTTC. This gives the protein CASSQERGGGNGYTF.

This clone was seen more than once but under ten times. The chain carries TRBV4-3 and TRBJ2-2; TRBD2 matches 9 bases. The germline gives CDR1 LGHNA, CDR2 YSLEER. This CDR3 has 15 amino acids. V shed 5 bases, J shed 7 bases, and the junction held 8 bases outside the gene matches. CDR3 amino acids: CASSIPGAGGGELFF. The CDR3 DNA reads as TGCGCCAGCAGCATTCCGGGAGCGGGGGGCGGGGAGCTGTTTTTT.

This clone was seen a single time. The chain recombines TRBV7-3 with TRBJ1-2; the D gene is possibly TRBD1 (5 bases). Trimming removed 5 bases from V and 6 bases from J, with 16 bases in between. This CDR3 comprises 14 residues. Germline lookup yields CDR1 SGHTA and CDR2 FQGTGA. CDR3 sequence reads: CASSPGRGGDGYTF. The CDR3 nucleotides are TGTGCCAGCAGCCCCGGAAGGGGCGGCGATGGCTACACCTTC. Using reference TRBV7-3 and TRBJ1-2 for the parts outside the CDR3, the full variable domain is GAGVSQTPSNKVTEKGKYVELRCDPISGHTALYWYRQSLGQGPEFLIYFQGTGAADDSGLPNDRFFAVRPEGSVSTLKIQRTERGDSAVYLCASSPGRGGDGYTFGSGTRLTVV.

The gene calls are TRBV5-6 and TRBJ1-6; no reliable D call. V was cut by 4 bases and J by 9 bases, with 8 bases left in between. The CDR3 extends over 12 amino acids. Germline V gene data show CDR1 as SGHDT and CDR2 as YYEEEE. The CDR3 DNA follows: TGTGCCAGCAGCCCCGGGGTTTCACCCCTCCACTTT. Amino acid sequence: CASSPGVSPLHF.

The V gene is TRBV10-3, the J gene TRBJ1-4, with a weak D call TRBD1 (6 bases). The CDR3 has 12 residues. V lost 2 bases and J lost 13, with 11 bases in between. Germline V gene lookup returns CDR1 ENHRY and CDR2 SYGVKD. This chain's CDR3 is CAISEGGKGLFF. The CDR3 DNA follows: TGTGCCATCAGTGAGGGGGGCAAAGGACTGTTTTTT.

V usage is TRBV6-2 or TRBV6-3 and J usage is TRBJ1-1; TRBD1 aligns across 7 bases. J was trimmed by 6 bases and V by 2 bases; bases with no gene match: 3. This CDR3 spans 13 amino acids. Germline lookup yields CDR1 MNHEY and CDR2 SVGEGT. Written as DNA, the CDR3 is TGTGCCAGCAGTTACGACAGGGTGGCTGAAGCTTTCTTT. Translating it yields CASSYDRVAEAFF.

V and J are TRBV10-3 and TRBJ2-2; 7 positions match TRBD2. V was pared by 6 bases and J by 4 bases, with 8 bases of the junction left unmatched. The CDR3 is 15 amino acids. The germline CDR1 and CDR2 sequences are ENHRY and SYGVKD. The CDR3 reads CAISPGGSSTGELFF. For the CDR3, the DNA is TGTGCCATCAGCCCGGGGGGATCGAGCACCGGGGAGCTGTTTTTT.

This sequence joins TRBV28 and TRBJ1-2, with TRBD1 as a possible D gene (5 bases). Germline V gene lookup returns CDR1 MDHEN and CDR2 SYDVKM. Deletions cut 6 bases from V and 0 bases from J, with 11 bases between. The CDR3 covers 14 residues. CDR3 in amino acids: CASSFGRANYGYTF. In DNA, the CDR3 is TGTGCCAGCAGCTTCGGCAGGGCTAACTATGGCTACACCTTC.

This chain uses TRBV14 with TRBJ1-2; perhaps TRBD1 as D (6 bases). V was cut by 4 bases and J by 3 bases, with 15 bases left in between. The CDR3 contains 15 residues. CDR1 is SGHDN and CDR2 is FVKESK in the germline V gene. The CDR3 here is CASSLGQLGDYGYTF. Written as DNA, the CDR3 is TGTGCCAGCAGCCTTGGACAGCTGGGGGACTATGGCTACACCTTC. Drawing the rest from reference TRBV14 and TRBJ1-2, the complete variable domain is EAGVTQFPSHSVIEKGQTVTLRCDPISGHDNLYWYRRVMGKEIKFLLHFVKESKQDESGMPNNRFLAERTGGTYSTLKVQPAELEDSGVYFCASSLGQLGDYGYTFGSGTRLTVV.

The chain is built from TRBV7-2 and TRBJ1-5; the match to TRBD1 covers 7 bases. Germline trimming cut 5 bases from V and 7 bases from J; bases unmatched to any gene: 8. Germline CDR1 reads SGHTA; CDR2 reads FQGNSA. The CDR3 has 14 residues. The CDR3 bases are TGTGCCAGCAGCCCGGGACAGTTTAGCCAGCCCCAGCATTTT. Amino acids: CASSPGQFSQPQHF.

The CDR3 reads CASSRPGLGNEQYF. CDR3 nucleotides: TGTGCCAGCAGCCGTCCGGGGTTAGGGAACGAGCAGTACTTC. The chain combines TRBV7-2 with TRBJ2-7, with TRBD2 as a possible D gene (5 bases). Germline V gene data show CDR1 as SGHTA and CDR2 as FQGNSA. Between the trimmed V and J ends, which lost 5 bases and 5 bases, there was a span of 16 bases. The CDR3 length is 14 residues.

The chain couples TRBV7-2 to TRBJ1-2, with a tentative D call TRBD1 (5 bases). The CDR3 is made up of 14 amino acids. CDR1 and CDR2 from the germline V gene are SGHTA and FQGNSA. Trimming left V 2 bases short and J 4 bases short, with 11 bases between. CDR3 in DNA: TGTGCCAGCAGCTTACCGGGGGAGGTCTATGGCTACACCTTC. This encodes CASSLPGEVYGYTF.

The chain couples TRBV28 to TRBJ1-2; perhaps TRBD1 as D (5 bases). Trimming shortened V by 2 bases and J by 3 bases, and 7 bases separated the two germline ends. Germline V gene data show CDR1 as MDHEN and CDR2 as SYDVKM. This CDR3 has 13 residues. CDR3 protein: CASSLGAHYGYTF. The CDR3 DNA reads as TGTGCCAGCAGTTTAGGGGCCCACTATGGCTACACCTTC.

This clone was found once. In DNA form, the CDR3 reads TGCGCCAGCAGCCTCAGGATGAAGCCGATGGACAGGGAGGGCACTGAAGCTTTCTTT. Residues: CASSLRMKPMDREGTEAFF. V and J are TRBV4-1 and TRBJ1-1; 8 bases line up with TRBD1. Germline CDR1 and CDR2: MGHRA and YSYEKL. CDR3 length: 19 residues. Unmatched junction bases numbered 20, after V lost 4 bases and J lost 4 bases.